The present TCR beta chain was sequenced within a study of T-cell memory formation after mild COVID-19. The CDR3 runs to 14 residues. V was cut by 3 bases and J by 1 base, with 9 bases left in between. Study-wide results and limits: Some responding clones appeared in pre-infection memory, suggesting cross-reactive memory joined.

The sample holds many counts of this clonotype. Its target is unknown. 5'RACE with constant-segment primers yielded barcoded, UMI-tagged TCR alpha and TCR beta cDNA libraries. One entry per CDR3 protein, called by TCRdb with MiXCR from the 5' RACE reads. The table has around 160,000 distinct CDR3 sequences, around 10% seen once; the top ten hold about 3.8%. The TCR sequence derives from a young man who had mild COVID-19 (a few samples of this study predate the infection). Cell type and time point are not known. Sample: PBMCs or a T cell subset sorted from them (not recorded which). The V call is TRBV12-3 or TRBV12-4, the J call TRBJ1-1; D gene unclear. CDR3 in amino acids: CASSFMIRNTEAFF. The CDR3 coding sequence is TGTGCCAGCAGTTTTATGATCAGGAACACTGAAGCTTTCTTT.